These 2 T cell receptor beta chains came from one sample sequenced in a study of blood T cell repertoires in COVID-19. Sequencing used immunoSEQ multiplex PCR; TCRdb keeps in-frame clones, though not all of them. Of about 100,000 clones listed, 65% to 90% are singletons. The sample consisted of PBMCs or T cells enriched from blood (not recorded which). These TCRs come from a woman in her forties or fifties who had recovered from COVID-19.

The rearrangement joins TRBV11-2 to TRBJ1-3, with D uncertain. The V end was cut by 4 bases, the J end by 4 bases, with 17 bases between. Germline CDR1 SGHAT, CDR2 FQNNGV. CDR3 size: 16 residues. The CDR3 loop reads CASSSTVTRVGNTIYF. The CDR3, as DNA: TGTGCCAGCAGCTCTACCGTCACGAGGGTCGGAAACACCATATATTTT. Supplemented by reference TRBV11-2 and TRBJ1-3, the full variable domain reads EAGVAQSPRYKIIEKRQSVAFWCNPISGHATLYWYQQILGQGPKLLIQFQNNGVVDDSQLPKDRFSAERLKGVDSTLKIQPAKLEDSAVYLCASSSTVTRVGNTIYFGEGSWLTVV.

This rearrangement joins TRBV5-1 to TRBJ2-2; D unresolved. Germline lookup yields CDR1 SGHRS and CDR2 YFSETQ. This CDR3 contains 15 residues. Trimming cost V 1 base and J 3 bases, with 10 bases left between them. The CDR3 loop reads CASSLSGADTGELFF. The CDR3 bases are TGCGCCAGCAGCTTGTCAGGCGCCGACACCGGGGAGCTGTTTTTT.